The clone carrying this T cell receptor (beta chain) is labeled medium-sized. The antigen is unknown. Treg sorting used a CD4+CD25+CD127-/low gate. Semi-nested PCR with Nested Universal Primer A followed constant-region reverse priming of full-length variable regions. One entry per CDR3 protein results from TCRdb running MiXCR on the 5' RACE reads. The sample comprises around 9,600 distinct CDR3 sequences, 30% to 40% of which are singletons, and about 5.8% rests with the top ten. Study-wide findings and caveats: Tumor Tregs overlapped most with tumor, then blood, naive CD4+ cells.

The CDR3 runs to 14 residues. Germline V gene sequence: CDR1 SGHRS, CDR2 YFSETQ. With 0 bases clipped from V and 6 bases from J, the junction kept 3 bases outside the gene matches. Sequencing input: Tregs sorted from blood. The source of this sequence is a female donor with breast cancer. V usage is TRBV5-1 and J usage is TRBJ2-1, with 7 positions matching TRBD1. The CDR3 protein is CASSLATGANEQFF. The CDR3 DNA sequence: TGCGCCAGCAGCTTGGCTACAGGGGCCAATGAGCAGTTCTTC.